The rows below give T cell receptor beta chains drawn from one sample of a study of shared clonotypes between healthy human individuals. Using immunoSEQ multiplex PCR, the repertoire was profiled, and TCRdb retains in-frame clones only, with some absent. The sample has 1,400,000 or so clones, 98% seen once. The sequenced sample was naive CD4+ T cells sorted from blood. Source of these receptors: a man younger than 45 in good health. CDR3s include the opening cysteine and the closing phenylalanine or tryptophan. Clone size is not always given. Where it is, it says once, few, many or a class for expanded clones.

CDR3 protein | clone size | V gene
CAIDRGFHMNTEAFF | . | TRBV2
CATSRDTRDYHGYTF | . | TRBV15
CASARLAGPGAYEQYF | once | TRBV28
CASSFARGGGYEQYF | . | TRBV27
CASSGIATYNEQFF | . | TRBV5-1
CASSLDLPKAETQYF | . | TRBV5-4
CASSDGLAGRLGEQYF | . | TRBV7-2
CASSKTGRMSYEQYF | . | TRBV21-1
CASSSRQGLNQPQHF | . | TRBV27
CSVPTGYEQFF | . | TRBV29-1
CASSEALLLGGRGFQETQYF | . | TRBV6-1
CASSLYRETEAFF | . | TRBV27
CASSELVGGELFF | . | TRBV25-1
CASSPGNEQFF | . | TRBV6-6
CASSPMVANPYEQYF | once | TRBV7-2
CASSAEGLVNTGELFF | . | TRBV9
CASSSGLQYNEQFF | . | TRBV5-1
CASSEFSADTQYF | . | TRBV27
CASSLAPGQSFYEQYF | . | TRBV5-6
CASSLTGFLADTQYF | . | TRBV11-3
CAWSVLLETQYF | . | TRBV30
CASSADIGYTF | . | TRBV28
CASSLGGTGKIAGNTIYF | . | TRBV7-7
CASSFLGSTPYNEQFF | . | TRBV28
CASSASGTGLRETQYF | . | TRBV5-1
CASRSREMREGLNEQFF | . | TRBV7-8